The rows below give T cell receptor beta chains drawn from one sample of a study of T cell responses to AZD1222 COVID-19 vaccine. Only in-frame clones appear in the TCRdb table, and some are missing; sequencing was by immunoSEQ multiplex PCR. The sample lists 150,000 or so clones, over 85% occurring once. The specimen was peripheral blood, collected on day 0 of AZD1222 vaccination. These receptors originate from an adult in good health. Each CDR3 is given with its conserved first and last residue. D genes are given only for firm matches. Not all rows give a size; the values are once, few, many and, for expanded clones, a class.

clone size: -; D gene: -; J gene: TRBJ2-2; V gene: TRBV18; CDR3 DNA: TGTGCCAGCTCCCCTTCGGTAGCTGGGACCGGGGAGCTGTTTTTT; CDR3 protein: CASSPSVAGTGELFF
clone size: -; D gene: TRBD2; J gene: TRBJ2-3; V gene: TRBV30; CDR3 DNA: TGTGCCTGGAGTGTACTCGGCGGGAGGCTAGATACGCAGTATTTT; CDR3 protein: CAWSVLGGRLDTQYF
clone size: -; D gene: -; J gene: TRBJ2-1; V gene: TRBV21-1; CDR3 DNA: TGTGCCAGCAGCAAAATCCTAGGGAACTCCTACAATGAGCAGTTCTTC; CDR3 protein: CASSKILGNSYNEQFF
clone size: -; D gene: -; J gene: TRBJ1-2; V gene: TRBV25-1; CDR3 DNA: TGTGCCAGCAGTGAATCCCCGGGTCGACCGGATGGCTACACCTTC; CDR3 protein: CASSESPGRPDGYTF
clone size: -; D gene: -; J gene: TRBJ1-4; V gene: TRBV7-9; CDR3 DNA: TGTGCCAGCAGCCAAGGAGGAACCTTGGGTGAAAAACTGTTTTTT; CDR3 protein: CASSQGGTLGEKLFF
clone size: few; D gene: -; J gene: TRBJ1-1; V gene: TRBV6-5; CDR3 DNA: TGTGCCAGCAGTTATGTCGGTCGGGGGAGCACTGAAGCTTTCTTT; CDR3 protein: CASSYVGRGSTEAFF
clone size: -; D gene: -; J gene: TRBJ2-4; V gene: TRBV2; CDR3 DNA: TGTGCCAGCAGTCAGGCATTTCTAGCCAAAAACATTCAGTACTTC; CDR3 protein: CASSQAFLAKNIQYF
clone size: -; D gene: TRBD1; J gene: TRBJ2-1; V gene: TRBV7-8; CDR3 DNA: TGTGCCAGCAGCAACTCTAACAGGGGACCCCTCTACAATGAGCAGTTCTTC; CDR3 protein: CASSNSNRGPLYNEQFF
clone size: once; D gene: -; J gene: TRBJ1-1; V gene: TRBV19; CDR3 DNA: TGTGCCAGTAGTTCTCAGGCCCAGAACACTGAAGCTTTCTTT; CDR3 protein: CASSSQAQNTEAFF
clone size: -; D gene: -; J gene: TRBJ1-1; V gene: TRBV19; CDR3 DNA: TGTGCCAGTAGTACTCACGGTGCGTGGAGAACTGAAGCTTTCTTT; CDR3 protein: CASSTHGAWRTEAFF
clone size: few; D gene: TRBD2; J gene: TRBJ2-1; V gene: TRBV7-9; CDR3 DNA: TGTGCCAGCAGCTTTCTAGCGGGGCTATACAATGAGCAGTTCTTC; CDR3 protein: CASSFLAGLYNEQFF
clone size: few; D gene: -; J gene: TRBJ2-5; V gene: TRBV6-5; CDR3 DNA: TGTGCCAGCAGAACAGGCCAAGAGACCCAGTACTTC; CDR3 protein: CASRTGQETQYF
clone size: -; D gene: -; J gene: TRBJ1-1; V gene: TRBV20-1; CDR3 DNA: TGCACCCTGAAGGAGCTCACTGAAGCTTTCTTT; CDR3 protein: CTLKELTEAFF
clone size: -; D gene: TRBD1; J gene: TRBJ1-2; V gene: TRBV6-2/TRBV6-3; CDR3 DNA: TGTGCCAGCAGTCTCGGGACAGTCCCTAACTATGGCTACACCTTC; CDR3 protein: CASSLGTVPNYGYTF
clone size: few; D gene: -; J gene: TRBJ2-2; V gene: TRBV19; CDR3 DNA: TGTGCCAGTAGTATAGATCGGGAGGAGCTGTTTTTT; CDR3 protein: CASSIDREELFF
clone size: -; D gene: -; J gene: TRBJ1-2; V gene: TRBV7-9; CDR3 DNA: TGTGCCAGCAGCTTGGTTACCGGGTCTAACTATGGCTACACCTTC; CDR3 protein: CASSLVTGSNYGYTF
clone size: -; D gene: -; J gene: TRBJ1-1; V gene: TRBV21-1; CDR3 DNA: TGTGCCAGCAGCCCACGACAGGGTCAGATAGAGGGAGCTTTCTTT; CDR3 protein: CASSPRQGQIEGAFF
clone size: -; D gene: -; J gene: TRBJ1-2; V gene: TRBV2; CDR3 DNA: TGTGCCAGCAGTGAAGCGCTAGGCACCGGCTACACCTTC; CDR3 protein: CASSEALGTGYTF
clone size: -; D gene: TRBD1; J gene: TRBJ2-5; V gene: TRBV7-7; CDR3 DNA: TGTGCCAGCAGCTTACCCGGGACAGGGGGAGGGCAAGAGACCCAGTACTTC; CDR3 protein: CASSLPGTGGGQETQYF
clone size: -; D gene: -; J gene: TRBJ1-2; V gene: TRBV3-1/TRBV3-2; CDR3 DNA: TGTGCCAGCAGCCCACTGGGTAACTATGGCTACACCTTC; CDR3 protein: CASSPLGNYGYTF
clone size: -; D gene: -; J gene: TRBJ2-7; V gene: TRBV19; CDR3 DNA: TGTGCCAGTAGTCCCTGGGACCTCGTTTACGAGCAGTACTTC; CDR3 protein: CASSPWDLVYEQYF
clone size: -; D gene: -; J gene: TRBJ2-3; V gene: TRBV2; CDR3 DNA: TGTGCCAGTCCGAGAGCAGGGGGGACCACAGATACGCAGTATTTT; CDR3 protein: CASPRAGGTTDTQYF
clone size: -; D gene: -; J gene: TRBJ2-1; V gene: TRBV6-5; CDR3 DNA: TGTGCCAGCAGTTACGAGAATTCACGGATGAATGAGCAGTTCTTC; CDR3 protein: CASSYENSRMNEQFF
clone size: -; D gene: TRBD1; J gene: TRBJ2-5; V gene: TRBV5-1; CDR3 DNA: TGCGCCAGCAGCTCTCAACGAGGGGGCGGAGAGACCCAGTACTTC; CDR3 protein: CASSSQRGGGETQYF
clone size: -; D gene: -; J gene: TRBJ2-3; V gene: TRBV6-5; CDR3 DNA: TGTGCCAGCAGTTACTCCCAGACCACCAGCACAGATACGCAGTATTTT; CDR3 protein: CASSYSQTTSTDTQYF